The 9 T cell receptor beta chains given below trace back to one sample, sequenced in a study of blood T cell repertoires in COVID-19. Data came from immunoSEQ multiplex PCR; TCRdb stores just in-frame clones and leaves some out. The table has approximately 200,000 clones, around nine tenths seen once. Specimen: peripheral blood. These TCRs come from a man aged 55-75 years who had recovered from COVID-19.

The chain links TRBV2 to TRBJ2-1; D is possibly TRBD2 (5 bases). Germline CDR1 reads SNHLY; CDR2 reads FYNNEI. Trimming left V 7 bases short and J 7 bases short, with 8 bases between. This CDR3 is built from 11 residues. CDR3 in DNA: TGTGCCAGCACTACGGGGAATGAGCAGTTCTTC. Protein: CASTTGNEQFF.

The chain couples TRBV10-2 to TRBJ2-7; 7 bases map to TRBD2. The CDR3 covers 12 residues. In germline, CDR1 is WSHSY, CDR2 SAAADI. V was pared by 8 bases and J by 2 bases, with 3 bases of the junction left unmatched. CDR3 region: CASRGEAYEQYF. DNA of the CDR3: TGCGCCAGCCGGGGGGAAGCCTACGAGCAGTACTTC.

The chain joins TRBV2 to TRBJ2-7; no definite D call. Germline V gene lookup returns CDR1 SNHLY and CDR2 FYNNEI. The CDR3 is made up of 13 amino acids. V gave up 2 bases and J gave up 4 bases, with 9 bases separating them. The CDR3 loop reads CASSEPFMYEQYF. The CDR3 DNA reads as TGTGCCAGCAGTGAACCGTTTATGTACGAGCAGTACTTC. The variable domain in full, with the rest retrieved from reference TRBV2 and TRBJ2-7, is EPEVTQTPSHQVTQMGQEVILRCVPISNHLYFYWYRQILGQKVEFLVSFYNNEISEKSEIFDDQFSVERPDGSNFTLKIRSTKLEDSAMYFCASSEPFMYEQYFGPGTRLTVT.

V gene TRBV5-1 combines with J gene TRBJ2-5; D might be TRBD1 (6 bases). Looked up from germline, CDR1 is SGHRS and CDR2 is YFSETQ. Trimming stripped 4 bases from V and 0 bases from J, with 10 bases between. CDR3 size: 14 residues. This CDR3 is CASSLQGNQETQYF. In nucleotides, the CDR3 is TGCGCCAGCAGCCTTCAGGGGAACCAAGAGACCCAGTACTTC.

V gene TRBV6-6 combines with J gene TRBJ1-6; D possibly corresponds to TRBD1 (5 bases). The CDR3 contains 10 residues. In germline, CDR1 is MNHNY, CDR2 SVGAGI (reference sequence). V lost 6 bases and J 14 bases, leaving 8 bases between the germline ends. CDR3 DNA sequence: TGTGCCAGCAGAGCAGGGTCCCTCCACTTT. Protein sequence: CASRAGSLHF.

The V gene is TRBV21-1, the J gene TRBJ1-5; TRBD1 reflects the table's D call only, with no check against the DNA. TRBV21-1 represents a pseudogene. CDR3 length equals 18 residues. CDR3 sequence: CASSKALIGRARNQPQHF. CDR3 DNA: TGTGCCAGCAGCAAAGCGCTTATTGGCAGGGCACGAAATCAGCCCCAGCATTTT.

The chain has TRBV5-8 and TRBJ2-3, with D unclear. Trimming took 1 base from V and 0 from J, leaving 6 bases between them. Germline V lookup: CDR1 SGHTS, CDR2 YDEGEE. This CDR3 region has 14 residues. The CDR3 protein is CASSLSPSTDTQYF. CDR3 nucleotide sequence: TGTGCCAGCAGCTTGTCCCCTAGCACAGATACGCAGTATTTT. The full variable domain, its missing parts supplied by reference TRBV5-8 and TRBJ2-3, is EAGVTQSPTHLIKTRGQQATLRCSPISGHTSVYWYQQALGLGLQFLLWYDEGEERNRGNFPPRFSGRQFPNYSSELNVNALELEDSALYLCASSLSPSTDTQYFGPGTRLTVL.

The CDR3 nucleotides are TGTGCCATCAGTGAACCGGGGGATGGGGAGTTCTTC. It is translated as CAISEPGDGEFF. The V and J genes are TRBV10-3 and TRBJ2-1; a weak D match, TRBD2 (6 bases). Trimming removed 3 bases from V and 14 bases from J, with 14 bases in between. Per the germline V gene, CDR1 is ENHRY and CDR2 is SYGVKD. The CDR3 totals 12 residues.

The chain uses TRBV5-1 and TRBJ1-5, with a possible D match to TRBD1 (5 bases). Trimming left V 0 bases short and J 1 base short, with 14 bases between. Germline lookup yields CDR1 SGHRS and CDR2 YFSETQ. The CDR3 sequence is 17 residues long. DNA for the CDR3: TGCGCCAGCAGCTTGGGCCCCAGGGCGGGGAGCAATCAGCCCCAGCATTTT. Translation: CASSLGPRAGSNQPQHF.